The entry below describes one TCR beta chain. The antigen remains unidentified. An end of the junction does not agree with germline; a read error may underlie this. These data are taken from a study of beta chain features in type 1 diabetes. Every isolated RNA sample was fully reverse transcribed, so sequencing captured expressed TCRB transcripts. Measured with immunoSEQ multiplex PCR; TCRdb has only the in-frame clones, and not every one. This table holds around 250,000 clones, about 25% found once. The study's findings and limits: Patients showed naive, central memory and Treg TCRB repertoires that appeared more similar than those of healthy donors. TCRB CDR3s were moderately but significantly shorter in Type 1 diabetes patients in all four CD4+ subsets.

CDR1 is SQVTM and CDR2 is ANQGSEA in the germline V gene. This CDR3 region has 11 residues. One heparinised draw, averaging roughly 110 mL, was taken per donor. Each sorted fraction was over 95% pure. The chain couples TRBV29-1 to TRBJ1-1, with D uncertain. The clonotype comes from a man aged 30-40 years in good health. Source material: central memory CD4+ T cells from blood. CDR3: CSVSRNIEAFF. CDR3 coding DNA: TGCAGCGTTTCGAGGAACATTGAAGCTTTCTTT.